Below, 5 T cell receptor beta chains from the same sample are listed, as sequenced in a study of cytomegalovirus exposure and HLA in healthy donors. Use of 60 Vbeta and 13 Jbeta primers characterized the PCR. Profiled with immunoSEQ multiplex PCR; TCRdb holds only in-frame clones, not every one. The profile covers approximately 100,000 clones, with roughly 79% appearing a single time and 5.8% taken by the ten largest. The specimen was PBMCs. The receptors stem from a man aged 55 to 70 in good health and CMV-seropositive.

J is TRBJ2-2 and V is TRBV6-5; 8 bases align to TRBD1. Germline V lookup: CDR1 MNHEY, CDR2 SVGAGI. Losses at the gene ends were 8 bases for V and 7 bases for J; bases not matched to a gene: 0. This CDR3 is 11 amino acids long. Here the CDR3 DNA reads TGTGCCAGCGGACAGGGCGGGGAGCTGTTTTTT. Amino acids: CASGQGGELFF.

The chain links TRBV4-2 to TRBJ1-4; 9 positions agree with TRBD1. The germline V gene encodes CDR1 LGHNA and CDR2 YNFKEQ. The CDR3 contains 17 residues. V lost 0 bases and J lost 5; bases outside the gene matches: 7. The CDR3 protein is CASSQDQGQGLNEKLFF. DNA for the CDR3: TGTGCCAGCAGCCAAGATCAGGGACAGGGCTTAAATGAAAAACTGTTTTTT.

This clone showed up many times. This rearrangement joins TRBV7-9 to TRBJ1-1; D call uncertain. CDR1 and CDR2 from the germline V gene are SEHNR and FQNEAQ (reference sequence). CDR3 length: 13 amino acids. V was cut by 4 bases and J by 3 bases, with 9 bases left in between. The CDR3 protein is CASSWARDTEAFF. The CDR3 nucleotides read TGTGCCAGCAGCTGGGCCCGAGACACTGAAGCTTTCTTT.

This CDR3 is CASSPSTDTQYF. CDR3 coding DNA: TGTGCCAGCAGCCCCTCCACAGATACGCAGTATTTT. The chain combines TRBV6-5 with TRBJ2-3; D gene uncertain. The germline V gene has CDR1 MNHEY and CDR2 SVGAGI. Deletions cut 6 bases from V and 2 bases from J, with 6 bases between. The CDR3 sequence is 12 residues long.

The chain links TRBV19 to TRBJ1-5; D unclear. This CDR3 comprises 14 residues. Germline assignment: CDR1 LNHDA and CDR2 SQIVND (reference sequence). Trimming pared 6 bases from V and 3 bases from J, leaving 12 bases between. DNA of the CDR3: TGTGCCAGTAGCTTAGCGGGATTCAATCAGCCCCAGCATTTT. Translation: CASSLAGFNQPQHF.